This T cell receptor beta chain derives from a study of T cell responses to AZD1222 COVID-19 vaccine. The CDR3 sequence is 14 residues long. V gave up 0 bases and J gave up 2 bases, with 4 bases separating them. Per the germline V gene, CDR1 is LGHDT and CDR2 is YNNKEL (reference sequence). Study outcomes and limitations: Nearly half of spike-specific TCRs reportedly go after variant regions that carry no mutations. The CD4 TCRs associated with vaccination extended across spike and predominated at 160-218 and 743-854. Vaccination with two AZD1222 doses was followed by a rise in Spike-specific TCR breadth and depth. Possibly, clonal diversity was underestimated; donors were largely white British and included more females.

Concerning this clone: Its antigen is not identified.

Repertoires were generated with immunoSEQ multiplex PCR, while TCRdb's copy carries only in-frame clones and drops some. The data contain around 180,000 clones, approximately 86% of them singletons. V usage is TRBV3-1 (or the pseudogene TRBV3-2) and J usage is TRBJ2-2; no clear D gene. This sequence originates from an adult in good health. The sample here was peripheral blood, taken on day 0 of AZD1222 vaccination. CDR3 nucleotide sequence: TGTGCCAGCAGCCAAGATCCCAACACCGGGGAGCTGTTTTTT. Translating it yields CASSQDPNTGELFF.